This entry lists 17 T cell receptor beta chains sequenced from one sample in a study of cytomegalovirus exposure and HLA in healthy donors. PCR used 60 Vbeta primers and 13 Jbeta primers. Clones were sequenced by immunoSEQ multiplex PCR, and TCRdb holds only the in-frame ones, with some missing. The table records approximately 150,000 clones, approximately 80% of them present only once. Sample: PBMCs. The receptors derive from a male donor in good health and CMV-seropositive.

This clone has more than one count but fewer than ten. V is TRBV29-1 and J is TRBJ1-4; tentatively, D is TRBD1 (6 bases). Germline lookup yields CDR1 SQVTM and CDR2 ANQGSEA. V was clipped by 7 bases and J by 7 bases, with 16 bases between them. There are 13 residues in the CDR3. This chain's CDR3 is CSGSGQGGEKLFF. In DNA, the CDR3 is TGCAGCGGGTCGGGACAAGGAGGTGAAAAACTGTTTTTT.

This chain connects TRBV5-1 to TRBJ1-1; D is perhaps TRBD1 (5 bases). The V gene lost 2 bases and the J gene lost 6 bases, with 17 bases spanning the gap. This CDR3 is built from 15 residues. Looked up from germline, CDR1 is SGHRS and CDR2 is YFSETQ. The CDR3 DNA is TGCGCCAGCAGCTTAGACCCCCGGGGGTTGGCTGAAGCTTTCTTT. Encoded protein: CASSLDPRGLAEAFF.

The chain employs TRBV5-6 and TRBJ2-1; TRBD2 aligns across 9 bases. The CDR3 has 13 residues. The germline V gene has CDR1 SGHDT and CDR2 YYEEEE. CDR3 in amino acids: CAGAGGDSNEQFF. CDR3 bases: TGTGCAGGAGCGGGGGGCGACTCCAATGAGCAGTTCTTC.

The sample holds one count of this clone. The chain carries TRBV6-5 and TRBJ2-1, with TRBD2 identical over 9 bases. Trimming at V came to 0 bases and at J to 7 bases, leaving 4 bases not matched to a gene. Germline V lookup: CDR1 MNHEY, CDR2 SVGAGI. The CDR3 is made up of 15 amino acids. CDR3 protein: CASSYSAGGLNEQFF. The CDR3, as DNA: TGTGCCAGCAGTTACTCGGCGGGGGGGCTGAATGAGCAGTTCTTC.

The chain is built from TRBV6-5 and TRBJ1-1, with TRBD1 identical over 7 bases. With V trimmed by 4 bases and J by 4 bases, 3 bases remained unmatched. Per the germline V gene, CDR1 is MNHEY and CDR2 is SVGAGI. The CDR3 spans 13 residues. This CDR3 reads CASSFDRATEAFF. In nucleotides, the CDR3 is TGTGCCAGCAGTTTCGACAGGGCCACTGAAGCTTTCTTT.

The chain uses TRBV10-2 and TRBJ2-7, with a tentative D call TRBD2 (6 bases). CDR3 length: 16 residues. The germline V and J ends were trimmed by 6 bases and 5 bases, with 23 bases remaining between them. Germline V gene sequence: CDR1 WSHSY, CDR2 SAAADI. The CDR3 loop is CASSAMGGPTTHEQYF. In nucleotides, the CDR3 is TGCGCCAGCAGCGCCATGGGGGGACCCACCACCCACGAGCAGTACTTC.

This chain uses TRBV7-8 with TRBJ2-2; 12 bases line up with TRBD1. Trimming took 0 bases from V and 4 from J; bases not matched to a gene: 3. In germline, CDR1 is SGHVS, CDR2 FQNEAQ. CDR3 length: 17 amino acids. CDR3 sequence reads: CASSLAGQGARTGELFF. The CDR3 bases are TGTGCCAGCAGCTTAGCGGGACAGGGGGCGCGCACCGGGGAGCTGTTTTTT.

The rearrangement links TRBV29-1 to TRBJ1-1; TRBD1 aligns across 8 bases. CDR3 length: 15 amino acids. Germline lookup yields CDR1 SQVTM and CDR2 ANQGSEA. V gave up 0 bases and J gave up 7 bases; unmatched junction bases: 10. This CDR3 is CSVEDSGRGRVEAFF. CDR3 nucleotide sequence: TGCAGCGTTGAAGATTCGGGCAGGGGGCGAGTTGAAGCTTTCTTT.

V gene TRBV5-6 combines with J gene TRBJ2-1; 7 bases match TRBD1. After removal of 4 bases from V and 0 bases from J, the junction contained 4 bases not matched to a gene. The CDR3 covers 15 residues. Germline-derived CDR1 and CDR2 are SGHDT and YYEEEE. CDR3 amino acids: CASSQGQSSYNEQFF. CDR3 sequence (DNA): TGTGCCAGCAGCCAGGGACAGAGCTCCTACAATGAGCAGTTCTTC.

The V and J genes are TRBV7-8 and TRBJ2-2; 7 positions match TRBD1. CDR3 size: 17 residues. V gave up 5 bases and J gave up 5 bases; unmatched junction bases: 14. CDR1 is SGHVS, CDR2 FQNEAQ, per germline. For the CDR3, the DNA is TGTGCCAGCAGCCAATCGACAGGGCGGGCGTTGACCGGGGAGCTGTTTTTT. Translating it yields CASSQSTGRALTGELFF.

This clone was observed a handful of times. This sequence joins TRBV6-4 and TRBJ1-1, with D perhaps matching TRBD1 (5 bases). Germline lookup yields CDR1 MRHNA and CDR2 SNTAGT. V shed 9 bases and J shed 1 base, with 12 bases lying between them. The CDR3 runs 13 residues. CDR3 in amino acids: CARRLGENTEAFF. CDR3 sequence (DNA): TGTGCCAGGCGGTTAGGGGAGAACACTGAAGCTTTCTTT.

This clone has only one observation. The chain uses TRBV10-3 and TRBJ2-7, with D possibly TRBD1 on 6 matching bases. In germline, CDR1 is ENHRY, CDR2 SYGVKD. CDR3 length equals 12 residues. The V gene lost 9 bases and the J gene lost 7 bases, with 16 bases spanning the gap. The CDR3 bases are TGTGCCATGGGGAGTGGGGGCAGGGAGCAGTACTTC. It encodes CAMGSGGREQYF.

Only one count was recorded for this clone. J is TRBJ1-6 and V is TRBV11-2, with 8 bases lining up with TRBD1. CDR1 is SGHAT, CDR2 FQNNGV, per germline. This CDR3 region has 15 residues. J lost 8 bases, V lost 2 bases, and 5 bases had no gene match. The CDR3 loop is CASSLHGQGDSPLHF. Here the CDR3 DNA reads TGTGCCAGCAGCTTACATGGACAGGGAGATTCACCCCTCCACTTT.

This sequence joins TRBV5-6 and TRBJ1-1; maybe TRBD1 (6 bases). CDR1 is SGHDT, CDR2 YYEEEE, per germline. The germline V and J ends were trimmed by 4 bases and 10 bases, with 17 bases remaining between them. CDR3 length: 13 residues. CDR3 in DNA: TGTGCCAGCAGCCCGGCCGGACAGAGAGGAGCTTTCTTT. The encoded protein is CASSPAGQRGAFF.

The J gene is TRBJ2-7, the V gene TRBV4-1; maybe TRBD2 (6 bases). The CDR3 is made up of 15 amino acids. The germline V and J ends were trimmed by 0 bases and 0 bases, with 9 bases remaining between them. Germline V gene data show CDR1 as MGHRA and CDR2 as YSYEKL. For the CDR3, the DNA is TGCGCCAGCAGCCAAGAACCGACTAGCTCCTACGAGCAGTACTTC. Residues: CASSQEPTSSYEQYF.

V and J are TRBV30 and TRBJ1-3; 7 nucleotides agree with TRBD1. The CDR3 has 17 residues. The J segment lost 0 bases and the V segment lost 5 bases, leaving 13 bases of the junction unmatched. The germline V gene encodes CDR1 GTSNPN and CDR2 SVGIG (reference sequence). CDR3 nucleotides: TGTGCCTGGGTGGAGGGCTTACAGGGGATCTCTGGAAACACCATATATTTT. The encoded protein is CAWVEGLQGISGNTIYF.

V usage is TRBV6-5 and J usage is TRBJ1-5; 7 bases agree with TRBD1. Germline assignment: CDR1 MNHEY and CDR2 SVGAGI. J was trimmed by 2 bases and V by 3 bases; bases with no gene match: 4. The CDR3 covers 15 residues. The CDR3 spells CASSYRGHRNQPQHF. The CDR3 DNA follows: TGTGCCAGCAGTTATAGGGGGCATCGCAATCAGCCCCAGCATTTT.